Listed below are T cell receptor beta chains from one sample, sequenced in a study of T cells after somatic rescue of genetic block. Generated by immunoSEQ multiplex PCR, the TCRdb table keeps only in-frame clones and is missing some. Of some 68,000 clones listed, roughly 93% are singletons. The sequenced sample consisted of peripheral blood mononuclear cells (PBMCs). Receptors originate from a man aged 25 to 40. Each CDR3 is given with its conserved first and last residue. D genes are given only for firm matches. Only some rows state a clone size, as once, few, many or a class for expanded clones.

cdr3_nt	cdr3_aa	v_call	j_call	clone_size	d_call
TGTGCCAGTAGCCCGGGACGCCGGACCTACGAGCAGTACTTC	CASSPGRRTYEQYF	TRBV19	TRBJ2-7	.	.
TGTGCCAGCAGCTCTTTAACGGGACAGGCCTTTAGGACTGAAGCTTTCTTT	CASSSLTGQAFRTEAFF	TRBV7-9	TRBJ1-1	.	TRBD1
TGTGCCAGCAGTAGGACATGGAACACTGAAGCTTTCTTT	CASSRTWNTEAFF	TRBV27	TRBJ1-1	.	.
TGTGCCAGTAGTATTCCCCCCGGCGAGCAGTACTTC	CASSIPPGEQYF	TRBV19	TRBJ2-7	.	.
TGCGCCAGCAGCCAAGAGGGACAGGAGGGGAACTATGGCTACACCTTC	CASSQEGQEGNYGYTF	TRBV4-1	TRBJ1-2	.	TRBD1
TGCGCCAGCAGCTTCTCTAGCAGACAAGAGACCCAGTACTTC	CASSFSSRQETQYF	TRBV5-1	TRBJ2-5	.	.
TGTGCCAGCAGCTGCCTAGCGGGGGCCCGCTGTACGGGGGAGCAGTTCTTC	CASSCLAGARCTGEQFF	TRBV28	TRBJ2-1	.	TRBD2
TGTGCCAGCCGGGACAGGGTCAATCAGCCCCAGCATTTT	CASRDRVNQPQHF	TRBV6-5	TRBJ1-5	few	TRBD1
TGTGCCACCAGCAGGGGGGGACGGTTTAGCACAGATACGCAGTATTTT	CATSRGGRFSTDTQYF	TRBV15	TRBJ2-3	.	.
TGTGCCAGCAGCCCGACAGGGGACAACTATGGCTACACCTTC	CASSPTGDNYGYTF	TRBV5-4	TRBJ1-2	.	TRBD1
TGTGCCAGCAGCGTAGGCGGGGGGCCTCTGGATGAGCAGTTCTTC	CASSVGGGPLDEQFF	TRBV9	TRBJ2-1	.	TRBD2
TGTGCCAGTTCGCTTTACCGGGGGACTAGTGATCACGAGCAGTACTTC	CASSLYRGTSDHEQYF	TRBV2	TRBJ2-7	.	TRBD2
TGTGCCAGTAGTATGGCCCCGGGTAGGCGGCCCCGGCAGTGGAACACCGGGGAGCTGTTTTTT	CASSMAPGRRPRQWNTGELFF	TRBV19	TRBJ2-2	.	.
TGCGCCAGCAGCCAAGTCGGGTTCGTGAATGAGCAGTTCTTC	CASSQVGFVNEQFF	TRBV4-3	TRBJ2-1	.	.
TGTGCCAGCACACCGGGAGCCCGTGCTACCGGGGAGCTGTTTTTT	CASTPGARATGELFF	TRBV6-1	TRBJ2-2	.	.
TGTGCCAGCAGCTGGCAGACCCCGGACAGCCAGTACTTC	CASSWQTPDSQYF	TRBV5-6	TRBJ2-4	.	.
TGTGCCACCAGCAGACAGCGGGTTAATTCACCCCTCCACTTT	CATSRQRVNSPLHF	TRBV15	TRBJ1-6	few	.
TGTGCCAGCAGAACACGCAGGTACAATGAGCAGTTCTTC	CASRTRRYNEQFF	TRBV27	TRBJ2-1	.	.
TGTGCCAGCAGTTCACAGGGCACGGGCACAGATACGCAGTATTTT	CASSSQGTGTDTQYF	TRBV27	TRBJ2-3	.	.
TGTGCCAGCAGCGAGGAACTCTCTGGGGCCAACGTCCTGACTTTC	CASSEELSGANVLTF	TRBV2	TRBJ2-6	.	.
TGTGCCAGCAGCACAAGACCAGGACAGGGAGCCACCGTTAGGGACACCGGGGAGCTGTTTTTT	CASSTRPGQGATVRDTGELFF	TRBV13	TRBJ2-2	.	TRBD1
TGCGCCAGCAACGGAGGAGACGGACCCTACGAGCAGTACTTC	CASNGGDGPYEQYF	TRBV5-1	TRBJ2-7	.	.
TGTGCCAGCGGCTCGGTGCTCGGGGTCACTGAGCAGTTCTTC	CASGSVLGVTEQFF	TRBV7-9	TRBJ2-1	once	.
TGCGCCAGCAGCCAAGTTGGGACCAACTATGGCTACACCTTC	CASSQVGTNYGYTF	TRBV4-1	TRBJ1-2	once	.
TGTGCCAGCAGCTTAGGCAAACTTACCGGGGGGCCCAATGAGCAGTTCTTC	CASSLGKLTGGPNEQFF	TRBV7-9	TRBJ2-1	.	.
TGTGCCAGCAGTGAGAAAGGACAGTCCTATGGCTACACCTTC	CASSEKGQSYGYTF	TRBV2	TRBJ1-2	.	.
TGTGCCAGTAATACCGTCCGGACAGGGTACGTCTATGGCTACACCTTC	CASNTVRTGYVYGYTF	TRBV19	TRBJ1-2	.	TRBD1
TGCGCCAGCAGCCAGGGTAGCGGGAGCATCCGGTCCTACGAGCAGTACTTC	CASSQGSGSIRSYEQYF	TRBV4-1	TRBJ2-7	.	TRBD2
TGTGCCAGCTCACCACGGACCTACACCGGGGAGCTGTTTTTT	CASSPRTYTGELFF	TRBV18	TRBJ2-2	few	.
TGTGCCAGCTCACCCTCGACCCTCCAAGAGACCCAGTACTTC	CASSPSTLQETQYF	TRBV18	TRBJ2-5	.	.
TGTGCCAGCTCACCACCGGAGAGGGCTGGCACCGGGGAGCTGTTTTTT	CASSPPERAGTGELFF	TRBV18	TRBJ2-2	.	.
TGCGCCAGCAGCACGGGACTAGCGGGGTCGGGAAGTGAGCAGTTCTTC	CASSTGLAGSGSEQFF	TRBV5-1	TRBJ2-1	.	TRBD2
TGTGCCAGCAGCCCTCCACAGGCCTACGAGCAGTACTTC	CASSPPQAYEQYF	TRBV28	TRBJ2-7	.	.
TGTGCCAGCTCACGCGACCAGGGGTTCAGTGAGCAGTTCTTC	CASSRDQGFSEQFF	TRBV18	TRBJ2-1	.	.
TGTGCCAGCTCACCACGGTCTGCAGGGGGCGCGACTGAAGCTTTCTTT	CASSPRSAGGATEAFF	TRBV18	TRBJ1-1	once	TRBD1
TGTGCCAGCAGGGACAGTTCCTACGAGCAGTACTTC	CASRDSSYEQYF	TRBV6-6	TRBJ2-7	.	.
TGTGCCAGTAGGGGGAAGCAGTCCTACGAGCAGTACTTC	CASRGKQSYEQYF	TRBV19	TRBJ2-7	.	.